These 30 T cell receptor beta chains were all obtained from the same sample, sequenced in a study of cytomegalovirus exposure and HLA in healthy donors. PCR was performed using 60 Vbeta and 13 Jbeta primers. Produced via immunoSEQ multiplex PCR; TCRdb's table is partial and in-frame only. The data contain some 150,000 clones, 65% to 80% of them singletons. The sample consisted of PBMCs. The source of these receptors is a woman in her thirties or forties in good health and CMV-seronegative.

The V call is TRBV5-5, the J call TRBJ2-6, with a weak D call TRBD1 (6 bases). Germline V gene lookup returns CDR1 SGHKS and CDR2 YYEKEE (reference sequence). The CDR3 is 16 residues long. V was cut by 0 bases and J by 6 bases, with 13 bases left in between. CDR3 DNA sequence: TGTGCCAGCAGCTTGGCCGCAGGGGTAGTGGCCAACGTCCTGACTTTC. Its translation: CASSLAAGVVANVLTF.

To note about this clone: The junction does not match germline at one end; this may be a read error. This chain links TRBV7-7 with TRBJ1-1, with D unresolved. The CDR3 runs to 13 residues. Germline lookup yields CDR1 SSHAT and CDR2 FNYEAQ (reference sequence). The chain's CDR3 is CASGLGQNTEAFF. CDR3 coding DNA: TGTGCCAGCGGCTTAGGGCAGAACACTGAAGCTTTCTTT.

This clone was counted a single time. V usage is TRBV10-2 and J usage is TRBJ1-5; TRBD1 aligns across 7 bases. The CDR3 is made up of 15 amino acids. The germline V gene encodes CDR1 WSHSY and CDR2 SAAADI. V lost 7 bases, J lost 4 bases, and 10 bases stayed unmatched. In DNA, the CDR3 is TGCGCCAGCACCGATGGGACAGCGAATAATCAGCCCCAGCATTTT. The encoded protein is CASTDGTANNQPQHF.

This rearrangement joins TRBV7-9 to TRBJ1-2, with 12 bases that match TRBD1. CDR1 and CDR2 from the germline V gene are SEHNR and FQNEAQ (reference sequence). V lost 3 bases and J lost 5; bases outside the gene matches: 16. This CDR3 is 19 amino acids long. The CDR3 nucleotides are TGTGCCAGCAGCTTCGGGACAGGGGGCGAAACGGTTTACGCTTATGGCTACACCTTC. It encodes CASSFGTGGETVYAYGYTF.

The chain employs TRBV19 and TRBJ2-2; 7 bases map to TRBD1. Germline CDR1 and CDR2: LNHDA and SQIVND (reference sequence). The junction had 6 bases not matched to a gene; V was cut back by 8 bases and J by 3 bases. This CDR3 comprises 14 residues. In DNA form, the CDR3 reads TGTGCCAGTCAAACCGGGACAGACACCGGGGAGCTGTTTTTT. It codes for CASQTGTDTGELFF.

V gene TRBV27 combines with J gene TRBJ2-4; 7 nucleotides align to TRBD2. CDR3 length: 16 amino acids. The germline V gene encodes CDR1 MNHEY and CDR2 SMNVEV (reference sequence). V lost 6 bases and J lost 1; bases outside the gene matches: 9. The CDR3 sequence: CASSLAGSFAKNIQYF. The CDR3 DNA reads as TGTGCCAGCAGCTTAGCGGGTTCATTCGCCAAAAACATTCAGTACTTC.

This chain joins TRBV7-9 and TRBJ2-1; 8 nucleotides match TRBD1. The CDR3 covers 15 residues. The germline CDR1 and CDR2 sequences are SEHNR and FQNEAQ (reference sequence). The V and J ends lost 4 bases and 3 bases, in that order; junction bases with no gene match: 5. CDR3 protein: CASSSRQGIYNEQFF. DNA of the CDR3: TGTGCCAGCAGCTCACGACAGGGGATCTACAATGAGCAGTTCTTC.

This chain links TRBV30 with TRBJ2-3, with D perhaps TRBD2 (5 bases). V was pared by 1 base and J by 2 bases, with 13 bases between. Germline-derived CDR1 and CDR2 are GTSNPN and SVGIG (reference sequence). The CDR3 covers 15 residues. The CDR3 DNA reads TGTGCCTGGAGTGCCCTAGCTATAAACACAGATACGCAGTATTTT. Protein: CAWSALAINTDTQYF.

In nucleotides, the CDR3 is TGTGCCAGCGGCTACTCGGGGGGTACCTATAATTCACCCCTCCACTTT. Translation: CASGYSGGTYNSPLHF. The chain carries TRBV5-4 and TRBJ1-6; perhaps TRBD1 as D (5 bases). V was cut by 7 bases and J by 2 bases, with 16 bases left in between. Per germline, CDR1 SGHNT and CDR2 YYREEE (reference sequence). CDR3 length: 16 residues.

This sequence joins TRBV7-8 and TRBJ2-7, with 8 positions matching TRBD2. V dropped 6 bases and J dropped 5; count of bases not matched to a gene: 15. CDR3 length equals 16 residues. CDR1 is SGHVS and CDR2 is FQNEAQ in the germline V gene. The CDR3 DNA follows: TGTGCCAGCAGTCTCCGTTTAGCGGGACTTCACCACGAGCAGTACTTC. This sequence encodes CASSLRLAGLHHEQYF.

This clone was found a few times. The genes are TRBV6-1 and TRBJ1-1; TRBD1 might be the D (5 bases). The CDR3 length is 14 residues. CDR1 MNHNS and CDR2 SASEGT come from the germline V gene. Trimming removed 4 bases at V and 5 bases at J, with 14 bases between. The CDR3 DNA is TGTGCCAGCAGTGTTGAAAGGGGAAGGACTGAAGCTTTCTTT. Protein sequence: CASSVERGRTEAFF.

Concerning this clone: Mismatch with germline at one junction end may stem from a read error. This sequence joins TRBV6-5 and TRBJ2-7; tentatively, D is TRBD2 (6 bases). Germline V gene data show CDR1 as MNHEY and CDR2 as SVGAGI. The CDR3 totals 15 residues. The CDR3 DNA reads TGTGCCAGCAGTGACTCACCTAGCGAGAGCTACGAGCAGTACTTC. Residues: CASSDSPSESYEQYF.

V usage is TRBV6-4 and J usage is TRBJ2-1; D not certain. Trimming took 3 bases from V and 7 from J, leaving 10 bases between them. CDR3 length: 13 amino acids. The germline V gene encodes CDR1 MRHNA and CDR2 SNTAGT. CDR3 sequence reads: CASSEGPWNEQFF. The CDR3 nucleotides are TGTGCCAGCAGTGAGGGCCCATGGAATGAGCAGTTCTTC.

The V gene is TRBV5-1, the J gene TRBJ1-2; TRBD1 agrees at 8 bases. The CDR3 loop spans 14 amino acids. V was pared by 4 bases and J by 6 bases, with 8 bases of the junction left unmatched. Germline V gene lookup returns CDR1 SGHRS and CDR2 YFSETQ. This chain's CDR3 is CASSGLWTGHGYTF. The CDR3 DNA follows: TGCGCCAGCAGCGGCCTTTGGACAGGGCATGGCTACACCTTC.

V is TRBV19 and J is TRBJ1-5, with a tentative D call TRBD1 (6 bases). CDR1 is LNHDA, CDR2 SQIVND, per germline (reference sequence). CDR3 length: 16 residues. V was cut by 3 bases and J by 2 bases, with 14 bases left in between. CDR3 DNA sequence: TGTGCCAGTAGTATTAACAGGGCCGTGGGCAATCAGCCCCAGCATTTT. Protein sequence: CASSINRAVGNQPQHF.

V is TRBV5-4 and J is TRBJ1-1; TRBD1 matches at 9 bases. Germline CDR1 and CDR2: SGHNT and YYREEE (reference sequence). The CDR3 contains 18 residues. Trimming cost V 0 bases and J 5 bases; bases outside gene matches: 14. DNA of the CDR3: TGTGCCAGCAGCTTGGGGGTTCTCCGGGACAGGGTCGGGACTGAAGCTTTCTTT. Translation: CASSLGVLRDRVGTEAFF.

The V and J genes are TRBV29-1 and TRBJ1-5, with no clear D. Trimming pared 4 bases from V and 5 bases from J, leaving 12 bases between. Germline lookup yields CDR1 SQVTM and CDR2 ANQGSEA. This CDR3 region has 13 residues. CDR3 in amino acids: CSVARARDQPQHF. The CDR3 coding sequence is TGCAGCGTTGCGAGGGCACGAGATCAGCCCCAGCATTTT.

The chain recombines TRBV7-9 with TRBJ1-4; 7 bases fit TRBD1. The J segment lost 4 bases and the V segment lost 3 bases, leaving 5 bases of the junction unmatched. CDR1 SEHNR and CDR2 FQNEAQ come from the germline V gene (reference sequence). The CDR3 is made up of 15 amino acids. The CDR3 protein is CASSFSTGYNEKLFF. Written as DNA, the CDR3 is TGTGCCAGCAGCTTTTCGACAGGGTATAATGAAAAACTGTTTTTT.

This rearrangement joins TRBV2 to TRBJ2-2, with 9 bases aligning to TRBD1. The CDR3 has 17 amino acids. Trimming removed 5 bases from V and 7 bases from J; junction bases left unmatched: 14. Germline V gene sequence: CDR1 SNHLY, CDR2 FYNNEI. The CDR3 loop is CASSTNRGQLRYGELFF. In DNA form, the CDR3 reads TGTGCCAGCAGTACAAACAGGGGGCAATTACGGTACGGGGAGCTGTTTTTT.

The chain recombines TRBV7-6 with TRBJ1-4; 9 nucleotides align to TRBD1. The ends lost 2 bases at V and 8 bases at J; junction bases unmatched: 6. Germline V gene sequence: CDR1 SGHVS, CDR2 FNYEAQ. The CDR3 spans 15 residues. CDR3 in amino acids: CASSLRQGGREKLFF. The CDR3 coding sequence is TGTGCCAGCAGCTTAAGACAGGGGGGGAGAGAAAAACTGTTTTTT. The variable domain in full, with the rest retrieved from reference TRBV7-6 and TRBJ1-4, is GAGVSQSPRYKVTKRGQDVALRCDPISGHVSLYWYRQALGQGPEFLTYFNYEAQQDKSGLPNDRFSAERPEGSISTLTIQRTEQRDSAMYRCASSLRQGGREKLFFGSGTQLSVL.

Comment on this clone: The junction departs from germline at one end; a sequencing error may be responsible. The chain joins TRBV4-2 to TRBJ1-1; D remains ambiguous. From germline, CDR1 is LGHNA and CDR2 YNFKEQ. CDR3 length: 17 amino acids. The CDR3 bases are TGTGCCGGCAGCCAAGAGCTAGGGAGGGCTATGAACACTGAAGCTTTCTTT. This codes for CAGSQELGRAMNTEAFF.

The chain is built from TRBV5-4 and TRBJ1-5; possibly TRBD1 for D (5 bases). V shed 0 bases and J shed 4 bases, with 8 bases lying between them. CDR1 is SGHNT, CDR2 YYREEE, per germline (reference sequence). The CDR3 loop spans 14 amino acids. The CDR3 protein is CASSLEGANQPQHF. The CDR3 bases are TGTGCCAGCAGCTTGGAAGGGGCGAATCAGCCCCAGCATTTT.

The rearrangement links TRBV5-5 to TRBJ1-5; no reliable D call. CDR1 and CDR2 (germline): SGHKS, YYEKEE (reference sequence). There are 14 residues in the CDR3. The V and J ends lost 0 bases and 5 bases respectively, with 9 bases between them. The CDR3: CASSLVLIDQPQHF. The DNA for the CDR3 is TGTGCCAGCAGCTTGGTCCTAATAGATCAGCCCCAGCATTTT.

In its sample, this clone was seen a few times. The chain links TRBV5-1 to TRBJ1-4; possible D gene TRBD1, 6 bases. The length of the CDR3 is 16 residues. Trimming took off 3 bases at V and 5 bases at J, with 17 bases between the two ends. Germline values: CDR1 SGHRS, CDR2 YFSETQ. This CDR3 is CASSSPTSGQNEKLFF. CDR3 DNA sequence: TGCGCCAGCAGCTCTCCAACGTCGGGACAAAATGAAAAACTGTTTTTT.

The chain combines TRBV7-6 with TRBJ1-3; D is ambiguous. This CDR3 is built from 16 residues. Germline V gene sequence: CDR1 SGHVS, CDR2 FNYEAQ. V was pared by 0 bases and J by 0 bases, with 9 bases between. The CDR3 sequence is CASSLAQAYSGNTIYF. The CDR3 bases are TGTGCCAGCAGCTTAGCGCAGGCCTACTCTGGAAACACCATATATTTT.

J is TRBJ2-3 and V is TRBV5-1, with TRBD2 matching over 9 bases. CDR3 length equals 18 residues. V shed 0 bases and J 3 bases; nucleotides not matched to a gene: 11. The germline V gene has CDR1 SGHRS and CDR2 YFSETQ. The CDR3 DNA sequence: TGCGCCAGCAGCTTGGGAACTGGGGCTAGCGGGGAGACAGATACGCAGTATTTT. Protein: CASSLGTGASGETDTQYF.

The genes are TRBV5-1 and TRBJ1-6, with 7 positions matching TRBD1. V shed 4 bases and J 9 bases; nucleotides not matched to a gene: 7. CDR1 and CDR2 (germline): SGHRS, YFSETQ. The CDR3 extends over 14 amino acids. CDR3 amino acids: CASSKGTVASPLHF. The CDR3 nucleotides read TGCGCCAGCAGCAAGGGGACAGTGGCTTCACCCCTCCACTTT.

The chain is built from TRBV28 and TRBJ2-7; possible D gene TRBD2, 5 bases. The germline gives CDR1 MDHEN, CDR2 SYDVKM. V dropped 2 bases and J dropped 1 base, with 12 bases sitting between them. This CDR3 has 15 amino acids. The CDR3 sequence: CASSLALGISYEQYF. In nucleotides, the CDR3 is TGTGCCAGCAGTTTAGCACTCGGGATTTCCTACGAGCAGTACTTC.

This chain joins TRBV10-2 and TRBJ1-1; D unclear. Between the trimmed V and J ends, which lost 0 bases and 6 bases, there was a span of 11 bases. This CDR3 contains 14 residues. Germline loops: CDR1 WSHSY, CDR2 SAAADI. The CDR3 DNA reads TGCGCCAGCAGTGAGTCGAAGGCGGCAGCTGAAGCTTTCTTT. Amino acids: CASSESKAAAEAFF.

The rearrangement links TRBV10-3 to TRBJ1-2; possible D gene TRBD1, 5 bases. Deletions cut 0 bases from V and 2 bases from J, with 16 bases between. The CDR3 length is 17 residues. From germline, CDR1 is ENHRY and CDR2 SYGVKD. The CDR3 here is CAISESSRGSLNYGYTF. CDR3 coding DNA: TGTGCCATCAGTGAGTCGAGTCGGGGGAGTCTCAACTATGGCTACACCTTC.